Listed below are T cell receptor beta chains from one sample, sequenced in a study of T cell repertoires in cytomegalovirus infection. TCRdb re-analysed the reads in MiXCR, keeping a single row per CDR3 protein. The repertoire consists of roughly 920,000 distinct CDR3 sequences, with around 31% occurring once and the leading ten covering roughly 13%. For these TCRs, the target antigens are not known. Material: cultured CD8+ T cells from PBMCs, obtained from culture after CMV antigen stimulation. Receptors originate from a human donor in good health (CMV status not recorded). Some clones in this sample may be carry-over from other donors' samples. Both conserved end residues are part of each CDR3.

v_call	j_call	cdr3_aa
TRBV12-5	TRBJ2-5	CATSGGSGETQYF
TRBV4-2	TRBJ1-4	CASSQDGEGEAEKLFF
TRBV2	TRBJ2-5	CASSGPGQGQETQYF
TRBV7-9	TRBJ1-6	CASSSGRYNSPLHF
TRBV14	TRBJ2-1	CASSQEERGEYPEQFF
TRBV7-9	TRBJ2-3	CASSLTEGAWDTQYF
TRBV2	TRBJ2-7	CASARTGGSYEQYF
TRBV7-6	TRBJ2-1	CASSPRPWGAPYNEQFF
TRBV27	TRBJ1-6	CASSLGQGADSPLHF
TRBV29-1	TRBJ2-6	CSCWTGTNSGANVLTF
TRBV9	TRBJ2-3	CASSAQQGPDTQYF
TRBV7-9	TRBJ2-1	CASRGLALDNEQFF
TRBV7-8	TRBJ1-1	CASSPEDVGDTEAFF
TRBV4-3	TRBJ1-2	CASSQDVRRDPHGYTF
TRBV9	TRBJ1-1	CASSVPREGGTEAFF
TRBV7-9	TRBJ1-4	CASSPGDRLNEKLFF
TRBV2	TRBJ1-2	CASLTGIVNGYTF
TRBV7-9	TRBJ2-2	CASSLPGRKNTGELFF